Given below is one T cell receptor (beta chain) in context. Its antigen is undetermined. This entry comes from a study of cytomegalovirus exposure and HLA in healthy donors. Whole-study findings and limits: Later analysis associated a missense DCLRE1C variant with TCR beta V- and J-gene trimming. In terms of immune exposure information, only CMV serostatus was available.

PCR involved 60 Vbeta and 13 Jbeta primers. Here immunoSEQ multiplex PCR was the method, and the copy in TCRdb shows in-frame clones only, minus some. Of fewer than 200,000 clones in the sample, roughly 87% were seen once. Germline V lookup: CDR1 KGHSH, CDR2 LQKENI. V lost 2 bases and J 2 bases, leaving 9 bases between the germline ends. The CDR3 spans 14 residues. This sequence was found in a girl under three years old in good health and CMV-seronegative. Sequenced material: PBMCs. J is TRBJ2-5 and V is TRBV18; D not resolved. CDR3 nucleotides: TGTGCCAGCTCACCAGTGGGCCAGCAAGAGACCCAGTACTTC. Its translation: CASSPVGQQETQYF.